This T cell receptor (beta chain) was found in a study of shared clonotypes between healthy human individuals. As for the study in general: Contributing individuals were a couple of females and a few males aged 18 to 49.

Germline CDR1 is GTSNPN and CDR2 is SVGIG (reference sequence). The CDR3 contains 12 residues. Method: immunoSEQ multiplex PCR; TCRdb's copy keeps in-frame clones and lacks some. The data show roughly 2.5 million clones, around nine tenths seen once. In the case of this clone: Relative to the germline gene, one junction end is altered; a read error may explain this.

The sequencing sample was made of naive CD4+ T cells sorted from blood. Regarding subset: CD45RA+ positively selected. The sequence came from a man in his late teens or twenties in good health. V usage is TRBV30 and J usage is TRBJ1-4; D uncertain. The CDR3 reads CAWRDFNEKLLF. Here the CDR3 DNA reads TGTGCCTGGAGGGACTTTAATGAAAAACTGCTTTTT.